A single T cell receptor (beta chain) is shown here with its context. The CDR3 extends over 14 amino acids. Per the germline V gene, CDR1 is MNHNS and CDR2 is SASEGT. Trimming stripped 2 bases from V and 3 bases from J, with 10 bases between. This record belongs to a study of blood T cell repertoires in COVID-19. The wider study: Samples taken during acute and convalescent COVID-19 were collected in the United States, Italy and Spain. T cells, B-cell-depleted T cells, or PBMCs supplied cDNA or gDNA.

Sequencing was performed with immunoSEQ multiplex PCR; in TCRdb, only in-frame clones are kept and a portion is missing. The sample includes roughly 190,000 clones, approximately 92% of them seen just once. The clonotype comes from a man in his fifties or sixties with acute or convalescent COVID-19. The gene calls are TRBV6-1 and TRBJ1-2; D is uncertain. Sequenced: peripheral blood. The CDR3 loop reads CASSESGYYYGYTF. The CDR3 coding sequence is TGTGCCAGCAGTGAATCGGGGTACTACTATGGCTACACCTTC.